This TCR beta chain was sequenced for a study of blood T cell repertoires in COVID-19. The wider study: Specimens from acute and convalescent COVID-19 originated in the United States, Italy and Spain.

Authors' data handling: Reference gene primer amplification yielded estimated nucleated cell counts. The method was immunoSEQ multiplex PCR; TCRdb's version includes in-frame clones alone and lacks a portion of them. Clone size and V and J calls were adopted from that table, with D and trimming inferred from the DNA. This repertoire shows 25,000 to 35,000 clones, around 83% found once; its top ten account for 25%. Trimming at V came to 6 bases and at J to 2 bases, leaving 6 bases not matched to a gene. The CDR3 loop spans 15 amino acids. The germline gives CDR1 SNHLY, CDR2 FYNNEI. The chain couples TRBV2 to TRBJ2-5, with 10 nucleotides matching TRBD2. Input material: peripheral blood. This receptor was obtained from a man between 65 and 80 years old with active COVID-19. The chain's CDR3 is CASRVAGGTQETQYF. CDR3 sequence (DNA): TGTGCCAGCAGAGTAGCGGGAGGAACACAAGAGACCCAGTACTTC.